This record looks at one T cell receptor (beta chain) sequence and its context. Its antigen remains unidentified. The CDR3 spans 13 residues. The V gene lost 6 bases and the J gene lost 8 bases, with 16 bases spanning the gap. The data originate from a study of T cell responses to AZD1222 COVID-19 vaccine. Some clones are missing from TCRdb's copy, which holds only in-frame ones; the method was immunoSEQ multiplex PCR. The data hold fewer than 150,000 clones, with approximately 84% observed a single time. Overall study findings and caveats: Mapped onto spike, vaccine-associated CD4 TCRs spanned it and were dominant at 160-218 and 743-854.

This receptor was obtained from an adult in good health. J is TRBJ1-1 and V is TRBV12-3 or TRBV12-4, with D perhaps matching TRBD1 (5 bases). The specimen was peripheral blood, collected on day 0 of AZD1222 vaccination. The CDR3 sequence is CASSETGGGEAFF. DNA of the CDR3: TGTGCCAGCAGCGAAACAGGTGGGGGAGAAGCTTTCTTT.